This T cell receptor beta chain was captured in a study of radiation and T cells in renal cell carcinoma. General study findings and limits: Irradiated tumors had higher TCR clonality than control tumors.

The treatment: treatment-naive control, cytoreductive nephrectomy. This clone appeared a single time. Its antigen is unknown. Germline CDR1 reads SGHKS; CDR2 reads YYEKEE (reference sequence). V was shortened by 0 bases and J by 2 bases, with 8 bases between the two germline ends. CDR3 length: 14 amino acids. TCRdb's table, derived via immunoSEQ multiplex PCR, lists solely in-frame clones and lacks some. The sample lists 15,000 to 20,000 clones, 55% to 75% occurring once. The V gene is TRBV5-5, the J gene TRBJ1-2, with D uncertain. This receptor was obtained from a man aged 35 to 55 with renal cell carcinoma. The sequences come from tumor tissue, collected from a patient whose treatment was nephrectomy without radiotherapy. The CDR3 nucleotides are TGTGCCAGCAGCTTGGCCGTAGGGAACTATGGCTACACCTTC. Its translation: CASSLAVGNYGYTF.